This T cell receptor (beta chain) comes out of a study of CXCR3-negative and CXCR3-positive naive CD8 T cells. Study information: The libraries yielded roughly 130 million TRB reads, about 1.5 +/- 0.3 million each. Findings and limits, study-wide: Greater hydrophobicity was found in TRB CDR3s of CXCR3-positive naive cells than of CXCR3-negative naive cells. Diversity was high in both naive subsets and much lower in memory cells.

Through 5' RACE with UMI labels, the TRB cDNA libraries were prepared. TCRdb re-called the 5' RACE reads and catalogs CDR3 proteins one per entry, DNA excluded. The sample totals 80,000 to 100,000 distinct CDR3 sequences. Points on this clonotype: The antigen remains unidentified.

CDR3 length equals 14 residues. Germline assignment: CDR1 MDHEN and CDR2 SYDVKM. V is TRBV28 and J is TRBJ2-2; TCRdb returns TRBD2, unconfirmable since there is no DNA. The source material was naive CXCR3+ CD8+ T cells from blood. The subset was: CD45RO-CCR7+CD27+CD95- naive CD8+ T cells expressing CXCR3 (TNR3+). This TCR derives from a human donor in good health. Some clones in this sample may be carry-over from other donors' samples. The CDR3 sequence: CASSMTSATGELFF. Filled out from reference TRBV28 and TRBJ2-2, the complete variable domain reads DVKVTQSSRYLVKRTGEKVFLECVQDMDHENMFWYRQDPGLGLRLIYFSYDVKMKEKGDIPEGYSVSREKKERFSLILESASTNQTSMYLCASSMTSATGELFFGEGSRLTVL.